This T cell receptor beta chain derives from a study of technical replicates of blood from several donors. CDR3 size: 14 residues. The ends lost 4 bases at V and 6 bases at J; junction bases unmatched: 6. Germline CDR1 is SGHDN and CDR2 is FVKESK. Here immunoSEQ multiplex PCR was the method, and the copy in TCRdb shows in-frame clones only, minus some. The sample contains 70,000 to 95,000 clones, roughly 94% of which appear only once. The sequence was obtained from a human donor in good health. The chain links TRBV14 to TRBJ1-2, with 9 positions matching TRBD1. The sample was T cells isolated from PBMCs. CDR3 protein: CASSLWDRVDGYTF. The CDR3 region has the DNA TGTGCCAGCAGCCTCTGGGACAGGGTGGATGGCTACACCTTC.